These 11 T cell receptor beta chains originate from one sample sequenced in a study of blood T cells in healthy people across ages. A second about 7 to 12 cycle PCR used barcoded and J-beta primers. TCRdb ran MiXCR on the 5' RACE reads and lists one entry per CDR3 protein. This sample has around 780,000 distinct CDR3 sequences, with about 61% found just once. The sequenced sample consisted of blood. These receptors all come from a man aged 40-55 years in good health.

This clonotype was seen once. A read error may produce the germline difference seen at one junction end. The chain is built from TRBV5-1 and TRBJ1-1; possible D gene TRBD1, 6 bases. This CDR3 has 15 residues. Germline-derived CDR1 and CDR2 are SGHRS and YFSETQ. The CDR3 sequence is CASSDQTGANTEAFF. CDR3 bases: TGCGCCAGCAGCGACCAGACAGGCGCTAACACTGAAGCCTTCTTT.

The V gene is TRBV5-1, the J gene TRBJ2-1; 11 bases are a match to TRBD2. Germline trimming cut 4 bases from V and 7 bases from J; bases unmatched to any gene: 7. The CDR3 loop spans 15 amino acids. The germline V gene has CDR1 SGHRS and CDR2 YFSETQ. The CDR3 here is CASSGPGTSGNEQFF. The CDR3, as DNA: TGCGCCAGCAGCGGACCCGGGACTAGCGGTAATGAGCAGTTCTTC. The full variable domain, its missing parts supplied by reference TRBV5-1 and TRBJ2-1, is KAGVTQTPRYLIKTRGQQVTLSCSPISGHRSVSWYQQTPGQGLQFLFEYFSETQRNKGNFPGRFSGRQFSNSRSEMNVSTLELGDSALYLCASSGPGTSGNEQFFGPGTRLTVL.

There are a few counts of this clonotype. CDR3 sequence (DNA): TGCAGCGTCCGTGGACAGGCGGCAACTAATGAAAAACTGTTTTTT. Amino acid sequence: CSVRGQAATNEKLFF. V gene TRBV29-1 combines with J gene TRBJ1-4; 7 nucleotides line up with TRBD1. This CDR3 comprises 15 residues. Germline CDR1 reads SQVTM; CDR2 reads ANQGSEA. With 6 bases clipped from V and 0 bases from J, the junction kept 7 bases outside the gene matches. Full variable domain (missing parts from reference TRBV29-1 and TRBJ1-4): SAVISQKPSRDICQRGTSLTIQCQVDSQVTMMFWYRQQPGQSLTLIATANQGSEATYESGFVIDKFPISRPNLTFSTLTVSNMSPEDSSIYLCSVRGQAATNEKLFFGSGTQLSVL.

This clonotype occurred a few times. This chain links TRBV20-1 with TRBJ2-5; no clear D gene. Germline loops: CDR1 DFQATT, CDR2 SNEGSKA (reference sequence). Trimming removed 4 bases from V and 2 bases from J, with 8 bases in between. The CDR3 spans 12 residues. CDR3 in DNA: TGCAGTGCTAAGGGATCGCAAGAGACCCAGTACTTC. Encoded protein: CSAKGSQETQYF.

This clonotype was seen a handful of times. V gene TRBV7-9 combines with J gene TRBJ2-3; D call uncertain. This CDR3 contains 12 residues. V was trimmed by 5 bases and J by 5 bases, leaving 8 bases between them. The germline CDR1 and CDR2 sequences are SEHNR and FQNEAQ (reference sequence). The CDR3 bases are TGTGCCAGCAGCACTTACATAGATACGCAGTATTTT. Protein sequence: CASSTYIDTQYF.

The chain combines TRBV9 with TRBJ2-1, with 9 positions matching TRBD1. Germline lookup yields CDR1 SGDLS and CDR2 YYNGEE. The CDR3 is made up of 15 amino acids. V trimming: 4 bases; J trimming: 7 bases; junction bases outside the gene matches: 9. Here the CDR3 reads CASSLRQGVANEQFF. The CDR3 DNA sequence: TGTGCCAGCAGCCTCAGACAGGGGGTTGCAAATGAGCAGTTCTTC.

This clonotype was detected a few times. The chain carries TRBV27 and TRBJ2-3; TRBD1 matches 8 bases. CDR1 and CDR2 (germline): MNHEY, SMNVEV (reference sequence). The CDR3 totals 15 residues. V lost 6 bases to trimming and J lost 2 bases; unmatched junction nucleotides: 7. This CDR3 is CASSADRGPTDTQYF. The CDR3 DNA follows: TGTGCCAGCAGCGCCGACAGGGGACCCACAGATACGCAGTATTTT.

CDR3 in amino acids: CASSSEGISGANVLTF. The DNA for the CDR3 is TGCGCCAGCAGCTCTGAGGGAATCTCTGGGGCCAACGTCCTGACTTTC. This chain connects TRBV5-1 to TRBJ2-6; tentatively, D is TRBD2 (5 bases). Germline CDR1 reads SGHRS; CDR2 reads YFSETQ. The CDR3 spans 16 residues. Trimming pared 3 bases from V and 0 bases from J, leaving 10 bases between.

This chain connects TRBV6-1 to TRBJ2-3, with D hard to call. This CDR3 is built from 16 residues. V was clipped by 3 bases and J by 2 bases, with 15 bases between them. Germline V lookup: CDR1 MNHNS, CDR2 SASEGT. CDR3 sequence (DNA): TGTGCCAGCAGTGATGGCAGGTTCGCCTCCACAGATACGCAGTATTTT. It codes for CASSDGRFASTDTQYF.

This sequence joins TRBV5-1 and TRBJ1-1; D may be TRBD1 (5 bases). The CDR3 covers 13 residues. Between the trimmed V and J ends, which lost 6 bases and 3 bases, there was a span of 12 bases. CDR1 is SGHRS and CDR2 is YFSETQ in the germline V gene. CDR3 residues: CASTMTADTEAFF. CDR3 sequence (DNA): TGCGCCAGCACGATGACAGCCGACACTGAAGCTTTCTTT.

The chain couples TRBV4-1 to TRBJ2-4; TRBD2 is a possible D gene (5 bases). The CDR3 covers 15 residues. Per the germline V gene, CDR1 is MGHRA and CDR2 is YSYEKL. The V and J ends lost 1 base and 1 base respectively, with 8 bases between them. The CDR3 sequence: CASSQVEGAKNIQYF. CDR3 DNA: TGCGCCAGCAGCCAAGTTGAGGGTGCCAAAAACATTCAGTACTTC.